This T cell receptor (beta chain) was sequenced during a study of cytomegalovirus exposure and HLA in healthy donors. The PCR used 60 Vbeta and 13 Jbeta primers. Clones were read by immunoSEQ multiplex PCR, and TCRdb kept only the in-frame ones, dropping some. The sample lists about 98,000 clones, roughly 81% seen once, with more than 1.4% in the top ten. The length of the CDR3 is 12 residues. Per germline, CDR1 SGHNT and CDR2 YYREEE (reference sequence). The V gene lost 0 bases and the J gene lost 10 bases, with 8 bases spanning the gap. This clone came up a few times. The sample comprised PBMCs. The TCR sequence derives from a man in his forties or fifties in good health and CMV-seronegative. The J gene is TRBJ2-1, the V gene TRBV5-4; D might be TRBD1 (6 bases). CDR3 bases: TGTGCCAGCAGCTTGGGTGACAGGGAGCAGTTCTTC. This translates into CASSLGDREQFF.